This TCR beta chain was identified in a study of blood T cell repertoires in COVID-19. Overall study: In each case, the material was cDNA or gDNA derived from T cells, B-cell-depleted T cells, or PBMCs.

Trimming left V 4 bases short and J 5 bases short, with 24 bases between. Germline lookup yields CDR1 SGHVS and CDR2 FQNEAQ. The CDR3 totals 17 residues. Only in-frame clones appear in the TCRdb table, and some are missing; sequencing was by immunoSEQ multiplex PCR. The table records 410,000 or so clones, about nine tenths of them present only once. The sample taken for sequencing was peripheral blood. This chain connects TRBV7-8 to TRBJ2-7, with TRBD2 as a possible D gene (6 bases). The receptor was isolated from a middle-aged woman with COVID-19, enrolled during active disease. The CDR3 region is CASSSNGGSLGGDEQYF. In DNA form, the CDR3 reads TGTGCCAGCAGCTCCAACGGAGGGTCCCTCGGGGGAGACGAGCAGTACTTC.